The rows below give T cell receptor beta chains drawn from one sample of a study of a mutant IDH1 vaccine in newly diagnosed glioma. Clones were sequenced by immunoSEQ multiplex PCR, and TCRdb holds only the in-frame ones, with some missing. The table has about 60,000 clones, around 86% seen once; the top ten hold about 1.5%. No antigens are known for them. Here the sequenced sample was PBMCs, taken from a glioma patient whose treatment included an IDH1 peptide vaccine. The receptors derive from a middle-aged man with glioma. Both conserved end residues are part of each CDR3. Each record gives: V gene, J gene, CDR3 protein.

TRBV7-8	TRBJ2-7	CASSSLAGGTYEQYF
TRBV19	TRBJ2-7	CASSIDTGTRLAEQYF
TRBV5-1	TRBJ2-3	CASSSYRPTTDTQYF
TRBV4-2	TRBJ1-4	CASSQAGGATNEKLFF
TRBV4-3	TRBJ2-5	CASSQDLGGRASETQYF
TRBV7-2	TRBJ1-5	CASSSGRGYSNQPQHF
TRBV11-2	TRBJ2-7	CASSPGTSGNYEQYF
TRBV14	TRBJ2-1	CASSWTVGVPDNEQFF
TRBV9	TRBJ2-1	CASRALGGSEGEQFF
TRBV7-2	TRBJ2-5	CASSLNRGGETQYF
TRBV19	TRBJ2-5	CASSLKRNQETQYF
TRBV29-1	TRBJ2-7	CSVDGAAGSYEQYF
TRBV7-2	TRBJ2-7	CASSTRGLYEQYF
TRBV2	TRBJ2-2	CASSSQIKKTGELFF
TRBV5-1	TRBJ1-2	CASSPGGSKYGYTF
TRBV4-3	TRBJ2-3	CASSQIGVNTQYF
TRBV6-6	TRBJ1-5	CASRPGQHYSNQPQHF
TRBV19	TRBJ2-7	CASSQGGMGSYEQYF
TRBV13	TRBJ2-7	CASSLVLAGHFSYEQYF
TRBV19	TRBJ2-7	CASSLTSGSYEQYF
TRBV5-1	TRBJ1-1	CASREGDGYTEAFF
TRBV2	TRBJ1-4	CASSGQGIEKLFF
TRBV28	TRBJ1-2	CASSIRHRDGYTF
TRBV5-1	TRBJ2-7	CASSPVPTGSSYEQYF
TRBV6-6	TRBJ1-1	CASRTGDTASSEAFF
TRBV14	TRBJ1-1	CASSLHRNTEAFF
TRBV10-3	-	CAISVSGSSYEQYF
TRBV7-9	TRBJ2-7	CASSLMGGRSSYEQYF
TRBV6-5	TRBJ2-5	CASSYGSEGTSETQYF
TRBV5-6	TRBJ1-1	CASSLKGVAFF
TRBV7-2	TRBJ2-3	CASSLGTSGSSTQYF
TRBV19	TRBJ2-7	CASSIEAAYEQYF
TRBV4-1	TRBJ2-7	CASSPTSGSGEQYF
TRBV6-5	TRBJ2-7	CASSYTPDEQYF
TRBV5-6	TRBJ1-5	CASSLREGQPQHF
TRBV7-9	TRBJ2-2	CASSGVQGSGELFF
TRBV5-1	TRBJ2-1	CASSSSGLQAVLSYNEQFF
TRBV7-9	TRBJ1-2	CASTLDRGGYGYTF
TRBV6-1	TRBJ2-7	CASSPGLVLGEQYF
TRBV5-1	TRBJ2-1	CASSRTLNNEQFF